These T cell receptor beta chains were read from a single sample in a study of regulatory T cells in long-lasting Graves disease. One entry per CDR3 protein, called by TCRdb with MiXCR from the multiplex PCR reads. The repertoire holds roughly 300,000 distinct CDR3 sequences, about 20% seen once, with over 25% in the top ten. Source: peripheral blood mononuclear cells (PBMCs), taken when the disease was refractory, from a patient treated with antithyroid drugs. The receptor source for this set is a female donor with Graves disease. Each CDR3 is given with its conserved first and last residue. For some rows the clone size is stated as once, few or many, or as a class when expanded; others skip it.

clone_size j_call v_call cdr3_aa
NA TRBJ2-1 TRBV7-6 CAGSLGPEQFF
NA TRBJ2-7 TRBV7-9 CASSTTGRKYYEQYF
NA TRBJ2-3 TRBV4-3 CASSQGGTSGGATDTQYF
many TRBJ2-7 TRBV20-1 CSAPSPTSGRATGTREQYF
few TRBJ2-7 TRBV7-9 CASSFGRTGSYEQYF
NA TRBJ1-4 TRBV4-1 CASSQDAGASVHEKLFF
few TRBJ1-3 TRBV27 CASSLMAGNTIYF
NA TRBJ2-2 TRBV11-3 CASSLRRGETGELFF
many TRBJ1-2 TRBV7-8 CASSDRLQLMGQGHGYTF
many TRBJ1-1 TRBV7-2 CASSQSRQGTEAFF
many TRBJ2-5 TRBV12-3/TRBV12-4 CASSPFGDQETQYF
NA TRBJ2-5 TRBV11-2 CASSLTFRGGQRTGETQYF
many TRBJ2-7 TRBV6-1 CASSEAGHYEQYF
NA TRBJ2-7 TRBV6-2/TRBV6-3 CASSPFAGSSYEQYF
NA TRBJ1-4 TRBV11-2 CASSQGPGTGGEVNEKLFF
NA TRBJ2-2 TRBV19 CASSVQLPGELFF
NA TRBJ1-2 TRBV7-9 CASSPTDRGRFYGYTF
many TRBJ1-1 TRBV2 CASSWDGPNTEAFF
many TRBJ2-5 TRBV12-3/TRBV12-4 CASSFRETQYF
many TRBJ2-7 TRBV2 CASSALKGAYEQYF
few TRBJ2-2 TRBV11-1 CASSLHRATGELFF
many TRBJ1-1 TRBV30 CAWSVQDPRAFF
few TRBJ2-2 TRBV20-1 CSAREGGPVGELFF
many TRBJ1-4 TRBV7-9 CASSQQELTNEKLFF
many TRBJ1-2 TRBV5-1 CASRFPGYGYTF
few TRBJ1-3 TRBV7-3 CASSQTGDSGNTIYF
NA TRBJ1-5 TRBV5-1 CASSLGPASQPQHF
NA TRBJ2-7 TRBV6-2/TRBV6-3 CASSYFTTGPSSYEQYF
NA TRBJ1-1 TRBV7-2 CASSLVVGGTEAFF
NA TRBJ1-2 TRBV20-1 CSARVPGLAFNYGYTF
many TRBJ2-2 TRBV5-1 CASSSSGSINGELFF
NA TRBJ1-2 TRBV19 CASMLRTGGKNYGYTF
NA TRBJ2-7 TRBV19 CASPEGLKPYEQYF
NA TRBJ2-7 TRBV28 CASSPPSGTYEQYF
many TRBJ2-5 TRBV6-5 CASSYSGGALETQYF
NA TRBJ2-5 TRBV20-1 CSARAETQYF
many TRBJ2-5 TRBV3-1 CASSQARLARETQYF
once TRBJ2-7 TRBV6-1 CASSDGLGYEQYF
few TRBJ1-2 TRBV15 CATSPGGGDYGYTF
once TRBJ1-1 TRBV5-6 CASRFEGQTVEAFF
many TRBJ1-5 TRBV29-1 CSVADPNQPQHF
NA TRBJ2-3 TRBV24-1 CATSDWRADTQYF
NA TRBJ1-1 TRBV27 CASSLVGGIAEAFF
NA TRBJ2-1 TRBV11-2 CASSLVKVAGLQFF
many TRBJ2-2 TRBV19 CASSHGRLNTGELFF
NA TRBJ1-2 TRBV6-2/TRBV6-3 CASSYYAFGYTF
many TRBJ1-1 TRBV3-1 CASSPGSFNTEAFF
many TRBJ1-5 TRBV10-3 CATATGRIYSNQPQHF
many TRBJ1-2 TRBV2 CASRGTGPGYTF
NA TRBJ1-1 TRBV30 CVWSVGRNTEAFF
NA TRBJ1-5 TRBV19 CASRQGALILPQHF
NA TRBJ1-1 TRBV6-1 CASKVLGGRDTEAFF
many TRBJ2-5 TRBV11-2 CASSLDIGAETQYF
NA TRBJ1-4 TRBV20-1 CSARGQGSKLFF
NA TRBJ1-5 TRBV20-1 CSASGQGYNQPQHF
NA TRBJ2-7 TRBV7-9 CASSPDRRAEYEQYF
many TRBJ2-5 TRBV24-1 CATSESRETQYF
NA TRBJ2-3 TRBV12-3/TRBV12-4 CASSLDSSYTDTQYF
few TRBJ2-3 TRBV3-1 CASSQDGGSTDTQYF
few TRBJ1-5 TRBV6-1 CASSNLRGNQPQHF